This note documents a single T cell receptor beta chain sequence. Its antigen is as yet unknown. The unexposed donors gave CD4+ T cells in about 2011-2019, prior to COVID-19. The cells were cultured for about ten days before CD4+ T cells were isolated. Sequencing used immunoSEQ multiplex PCR; TCRdb keeps in-frame clones, though not all of them. The sample lists about 26,000 clones, about 77% seen once, with about 20% in the top ten. The data stem from a study of CD4 T cells in relation to SARS-CoV-2 and coronaviruses. For the study at large: PBMCs were cultured with antigen for around nine days before TCR beta sequencing. No peptide or an HIV-1 Nef peptide pool served as negative control. The restricting HLA molecule for shared crossreactive spike epitopes was mapped.

The CDR3 spans 14 residues. Trimming stripped 0 bases from V and 1 base from J, with 3 bases between. Germline V gene data show CDR1 as SGHAT and CDR2 as FQNNGV. The chain couples TRBV11-2 to TRBJ2-2; D uncertain. The sequenced sample consisted of CD4+ T cells from PBMCs, cultured in vitro. The receptor's source is a human donor in good health. The CDR3 DNA follows: TGTGCCAGCAGCTTAGACAGGAACACCGGGGAGCTGTTTTTT. Protein: CASSLDRNTGELFF.